A selection of T cell receptor beta chains follows, all from one sample in a study of neurological immune-mediated disorders. Via MiXCR, TCRdb re-called the 5' RACE reads, giving one row per CDR3 protein. The repertoire holds fewer than 85,000 distinct CDR3 sequences, with over 15% as singletons. The specimen sequenced was PBMCs. These receptors all come from a woman between 40 and 55 years old in good health. The CDR3 runs from the conserved cysteine through the conserved F or W. D genes are given only for firm matches. Expanded clones are given a class, and other clones once, few, many or no size at all.

j_call | clone_size | d_call | v_call | cdr3_aa | cdr3_nt
TRBJ1-4 | NA | NA | TRBV5-1 | CAREAYRGFNEKLFF | TGCGCCAGGGAAGCGTATCGAGGTTTTAATGAAAAACTGTTTTTT
TRBJ2-5 | NA | NA | TRBV30 | CAWTRDRTTQYF | TGTGCCTGGACGCGGGACCGTACGACCCAGTACTTC
TRBJ1-1 | many | NA | TRBV20-1 | CSARSMNTEAFF | TGCAGTGCTAGATCGATGAACACTGAAGCTTTCTTT
TRBJ2-1 | many | TRBD1 | TRBV6-2/TRBV6-3 | CASSSTGGGYNEQFF | TGTGCCAGCAGTTCCACAGGGGGCGGTTACAATGAGCAGTTCTTC
TRBJ2-1 | medium-sized | NA | TRBV27 | CASRRASDEQFF | TGTGCCAGCAGGCGAGCCAGCGATGAGCAGTTCTTC
TRBJ2-5 | many | TRBD2 | TRBV7-8 | CASSPFQRGVQETQYF | TGTGCCAGCAGCCCTTTCCAGCGGGGGGTTCAAGAGACCCAGTACTTC
TRBJ2-2 | NA | NA | TRBV7-2 | CASSARDMGTGELFF | TGTGCCAGCAGCGCACGCGACATGGGCACCGGGGAGCTGTTTTTT
TRBJ1-1 | NA | NA | TRBV6-1 | CSSSGAFF | TGTTCCAGCAGTGGGGCTTTCTTT
TRBJ2-3 | many | NA | TRBV12-3/TRBV12-4 | CASNLGVALPGAQYF | TGTGCCAGCAATCTCGGAGTAGCCCTTCCCGGGGCGCAGTATTTT
TRBJ2-1 | many | NA | TRBV7-2 | CASLSELYNEQFF | TGTGCCAGCCTTTCTGAGCTGTACAATGAGCAGTTCTTC
TRBJ2-3 | many | NA | TRBV7-2 | CASSLVIDTQYF | TGTGCCAGCAGCTTAGTTATAGATACGCAGTATTTT
TRBJ1-2 | many | TRBD1 | TRBV20-1 | CSATGTGNDYGYTF | TGCAGTGCTACCGGGACAGGGAACGACTATGGCTACACCTTC
TRBJ1-6 | many | NA | TRBV9 | CASSVDNRDSPLHF | TGTGCCAGCAGCGTAGATAACAGGGATTCACCCCTCCACTTT
TRBJ2-1 | NA | NA | TRBV11-2 | CASSFGEAGNEQFF | TGTGCTAGCAGCTTCGGGGAGGCAGGTAATGAGCAGTTCTTC
TRBJ2-3 | many | NA | TRBV9 | CASSLRTGARDTDTQYF | TGTGCCAGCAGCCTAAGGACCGGGGCCAGGGACACAGATACGCAGTATTTT
TRBJ2-1 | many | TRBD1 | TRBV20-1 | CSARDLDRADNEQFF | TGCAGTGCTAGAGACCTGGACAGGGCGGACAATGAGCAGTTCTTC
TRBJ1-2 | once | TRBD1 | TRBV5-1 | CASSPWTGNYGYTF | TGCGCCAGCAGCCCCTGGACAGGGAACTATGGCTACACCTTC
TRBJ1-2 | many | TRBD1 | TRBV6-5 | CASSLRGDRAVYGYTF | TGTGCCAGCAGCCTCAGGGGGGACAGGGCCGTCTATGGCTACACCTTC
TRBJ2-3 | many | NA | TRBV3-1 | CASSEGGLDTQYF | TGTGCCAGCAGCGAGGGGGGGCTGGATACGCAGTATTTT
TRBJ1-1 | many | NA | TRBV21-1 | CASSKTGAGALVGAFF | TGTGCCAGCAGCAAGACCGGGGCAGGTGCGCTAGTGGGAGCTTTCTTT
TRBJ1-1 | NA | TRBD1 | TRBV7-6 | CASSLGMRQGNTEAFF | TGTGCCAGCAGCCTAGGAATGAGACAGGGGAACACTGAAGCTTTCTTT
TRBJ2-5 | many | TRBD2 | TRBV9 | CASSVGGGETQYF | TGTGCCAGCAGCGTCGGCGGGGGAGAGACCCAGTACTTC
TRBJ2-3 | many | NA | TRBV20-1 | CSANPREDTDTQYF | TGCAGTGCTAACCCTAGAGAGGATACAGATACGCAGTATTTT